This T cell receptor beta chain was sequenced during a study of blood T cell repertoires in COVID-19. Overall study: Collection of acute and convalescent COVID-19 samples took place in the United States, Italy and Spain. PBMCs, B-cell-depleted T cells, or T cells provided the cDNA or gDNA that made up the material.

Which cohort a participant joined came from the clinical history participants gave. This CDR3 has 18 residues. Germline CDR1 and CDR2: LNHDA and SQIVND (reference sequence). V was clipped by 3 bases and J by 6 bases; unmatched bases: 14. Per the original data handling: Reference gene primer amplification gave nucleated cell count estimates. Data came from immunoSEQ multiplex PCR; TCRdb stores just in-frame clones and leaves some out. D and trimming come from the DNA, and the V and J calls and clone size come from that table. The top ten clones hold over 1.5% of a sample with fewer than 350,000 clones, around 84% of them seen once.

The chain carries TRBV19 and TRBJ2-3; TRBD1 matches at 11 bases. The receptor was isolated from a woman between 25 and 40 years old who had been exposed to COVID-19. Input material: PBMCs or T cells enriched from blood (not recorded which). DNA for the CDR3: TGTGCCAGTAGTATTCGGACAGGGGGCGCATTGGCAAAGGATACGCAGTATTTT. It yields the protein CASSIRTGGALAKDTQYF.